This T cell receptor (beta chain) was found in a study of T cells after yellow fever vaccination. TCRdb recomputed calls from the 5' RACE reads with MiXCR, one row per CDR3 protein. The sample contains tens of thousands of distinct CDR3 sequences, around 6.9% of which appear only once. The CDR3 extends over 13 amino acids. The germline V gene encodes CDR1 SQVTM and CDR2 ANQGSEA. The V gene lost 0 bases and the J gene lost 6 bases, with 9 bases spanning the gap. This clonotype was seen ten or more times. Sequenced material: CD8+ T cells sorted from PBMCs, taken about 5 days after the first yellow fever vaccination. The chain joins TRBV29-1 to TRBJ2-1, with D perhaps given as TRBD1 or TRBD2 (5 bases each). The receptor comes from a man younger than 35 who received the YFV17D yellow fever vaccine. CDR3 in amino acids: CSVEDGTVNEQFF. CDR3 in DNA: TGCAGCGTTGAAGATGGGACCGTCAATGAGCAGTTCTTC.